The 29 T cell receptor beta chains reported below all come from one sample, sequenced in a study of naive and memory T cell subsets. A UMI-containing oligonucleotide was joined by 3' ligation to the TCR cDNA template. Four PCR rounds used nested alpha and beta constant region primers plus the SP2 primer. TCRdb itself ran the 5' RACE reads through MiXCR, one entry per CDR3 protein. Of about 48,000 distinct CDR3 sequences in the sample, 4% to 5% are singletons; the top ten hold under 0.95%. The receptors stem from a female donor in good health.

This clonotype was recorded many times. V usage is TRBV19 and J usage is TRBJ2-3, with 9 nucleotides matching TRBD1. J was trimmed by 1 base and V by 9 bases; bases with no gene match: 8. The CDR3 is 15 residues long. Germline V lookup: CDR1 LNHDA, CDR2 SQIVND (reference sequence). The CDR3: CASRTGQGRTDTQYF. CDR3 nucleotide sequence: TGTGCCAGCAGAACGGGACAGGGCCGCACAGATACGCAGTATTTT. Full variable domain (remainder filled in from reference TRBV19 and TRBJ2-3): DGGITQSPKYLFRKEGQNVTLSCEQNLNHDAMYWYRQDPGQGLRLIYYSQIVNDFQKGDIAEGYSVSREKKESFPLTVTSAQKNPTAFYLCASRTGQGRTDTQYFGPGTRLTVL.

This clonotype was seen repeatedly, ten times or more. The chain uses TRBV6-2 or TRBV6-3 and TRBJ2-3; tentatively, D is TRBD2 (6 bases). Trimming removed 6 bases from V and 3 bases from J, with 22 bases in between. Germline V lookup: CDR1 MNHEY, CDR2 SVGEGT. The CDR3 extends over 17 amino acids. The CDR3 protein is CASSPRSGVRLTDTQYF. The CDR3 region has the DNA TGTGCCAGCAGCCCCCGGTCGGGGGTTCGACTAACAGATACGCAGTATTTT.

This clonotype was observed many times. CDR3: CASSSSPGHPSQKLFF. DNA for the CDR3: TGTGCCAGCAGTTCCTCCCCGGGACACCCCTCGCAGAAACTGTTTTTT. The J gene is TRBJ1-4, the V gene TRBV6-5, with a weak D call TRBD1 (6 bases). Germline CDR1 is MNHEY and CDR2 is SVGAGI. This CDR3 contains 16 residues. V was clipped by 4 bases and J by 11 bases, with 23 bases between them.

The sample holds a few counts of this clonotype. One end of the junction is discordant with germline, which a read error may explain. V usage is TRBV7-2 and J usage is TRBJ1-3; D might be TRBD1 (5 bases). CDR3 length equals 14 residues. CDR1 SGHTA and CDR2 FQGNSA come from the germline V gene. The CDR3 nucleotides are TGTGCCAGCAGCTCGACAGTCTCTGGAAACACCAGATATTTT. Its protein product is CASSSTVSGNTRYF.

The chain combines TRBV12-3 or TRBV12-4 with TRBJ1-1, with 8 bases matching TRBD1. This CDR3 spans 14 amino acids. J gave up 5 bases and V 2 bases, and 4 bases lay outside the gene matches. CDR3 sequence (DNA): TGTGCCAGCAGTTTACTTACAGGGGGTACTGAAGCTTTCTTT. Its protein product is CASSLLTGGTEAFF.

Turning to this clonotype: This clone may be a read error of a much larger clone one base away. The rearrangement links TRBV13 to TRBJ1-6; TRBD1 matches 9 bases. V shed 5 bases, J shed 10 bases, and the junction held 9 bases outside the gene matches. The CDR3 is made up of 15 amino acids. Germline CDR1 is PRHDT and CDR2 is FYEKMQ (reference sequence). The CDR3 region has the DNA TGTGCCAGCAGCACATGGGACAGGGACAAATCACCCCTCCACTTT. Translated: CASSTWDRDKSPLHF.

In its sample, this clonotype was seen a few times. V is TRBV5-1 and J is TRBJ2-1; TRBD1 agrees at 9 bases. The CDR3 is made up of 15 amino acids. Germline V gene data show CDR1 as SGHRS and CDR2 as YFSETQ. The V segment lost 2 bases and the J segment 8 bases; nucleotides outside the gene matches: 8. The CDR3 DNA follows: TGCGCCAGCAGCTTTAGTCCCGGGACAGGGTATGAGCAGTTCTTC. This codes for CASSFSPGTGYEQFF. The full variable domain, its missing parts supplied by reference TRBV5-1 and TRBJ2-1, is KAGVTQTPRYLIKTRGQQVTLSCSPISGHRSVSWYQQTPGQGLQFLFEYFSETQRNKGNFPGRFSGRQFSNSRSEMNVSTLELGDSALYLCASSFSPGTGYEQFFGPGTRLTVL.

This clonotype was counted ten times or more. The gene calls are TRBV28 and TRBJ1-2, with 8 bases matching TRBD1. CDR1 and CDR2 (germline): MDHEN, SYDVKM. J gave up 8 bases and V 6 bases, and 8 bases lay outside the gene matches. This CDR3 has 13 residues. In DNA, the CDR3 is TGTGCCAGCAGGCCGGACAGGGTAGGAGGCTACACCTTC. Translated, it gives CASRPDRVGGYTF.

This clonotype has only a few counts. The V call is TRBV20-1, the J call TRBJ1-6, with D unresolved. V lost 0 bases, J lost 9 bases, and 9 bases lay in between. Germline assignment: CDR1 DFQATT and CDR2 SNEGSKA (reference sequence). This CDR3 contains 13 residues. CDR3 DNA: TGCAGTGCTAGAGACCAGAGGCGTTCACCCCTCCACTTT. This translates into CSARDQRRSPLHF.

This clonotype was counted many times. This rearrangement joins TRBV11-3 to TRBJ2-1; 16 bases align to TRBD2. Germline V gene sequence: CDR1 SGHNT, CDR2 YENEEA. The CDR3 has 18 amino acids. Losses at the gene ends were 4 bases for V and 6 bases for J; bases not matched to a gene: 9. For the CDR3, the DNA is TGTGCCAGCAGCTGGGGGACTAGCGGGAGGGCCGTTAGCAATGAGCAGTTCTTC. Protein: CASSWGTSGRAVSNEQFF.

Remarks on this clonotype: This could be a read error, since a much larger clone is one nucleotide away. This chain connects TRBV4-3 to TRBJ2-1, with 9 nucleotides matching TRBD2. Germline V gene lookup returns CDR1 LGHNA and CDR2 YSLEER. Trimming took 4 bases from V and 0 from J; bases not matched to a gene: 10. The CDR3 sequence is 18 residues long. CDR3 protein: CASSRSRGRALSYNEQFF. CDR3 sequence (DNA): TGCGCCAGCAGCCGATCTCGCGGGAGGGCCCTCTCCTACAATGAGCAGTTCTTC.

Only one count was recorded for this clonotype. This may arise from a read error, as a much more abundant clone is one base away. The chain recombines TRBV3-1 with TRBJ2-3; D tentatively reads TRBD1 or TRBD2 (5 bases each). In germline, CDR1 is LGHDT, CDR2 YNNKEL (reference sequence). The CDR3 consists of 14 residues. The CDR3: CASNQSGRTDTQYF. For the CDR3, the DNA is TGTGCCAGCAACCAATCGGGACGCACAGATACGCAGTATTTT.

This clonotype was seen ten or more times. This rearrangement joins TRBV5-4 to TRBJ2-3; D uncertain. CDR1 SGHNT and CDR2 YYREEE come from the germline V gene (reference sequence). CDR3 size: 16 residues. V lost 4 bases and J lost 2, with 17 bases in between. The CDR3 nucleotides are TGTGCCAGCAGCCGTGTAATATTGGGCACCACAGATACGCAGTATTTT. As protein: CASSRVILGTTDTQYF.

This clonotype has a count of ten or more. The chain carries TRBV5-1 and TRBJ2-3, with D possibly being TRBD2 (6 bases). The CDR3 extends over 16 amino acids. V was trimmed by 1 base and J by 6 bases, leaving 18 bases between them. The germline gives CDR1 SGHRS, CDR2 YFSETQ. In DNA form, the CDR3 reads TGCGCCAGCAGCTTGCGTGGGCCAGCTCGGGGGGATACGCAGTATTTT. As protein: CASSLRGPARGDTQYF. The full variable domain, with the rest looked up from reference TRBV5-1 and TRBJ2-3, is KAGVTQTPRYLIKTRGQQVTLSCSPISGHRSVSWYQQTPGQGLQFLFEYFSETQRNKGNFPGRFSGRQFSNSRSEMNVSTLELGDSALYLCASSLRGPARGDTQYFGPGTRLTVL.

The sample holds many counts of this clonotype. The rearrangement uses TRBV6-5 and TRBJ2-3; perhaps TRBD2 as D (5 bases). Germline CDR1 and CDR2: MNHEY and SVGAGI. This CDR3 comprises 16 residues. Between the trimmed V and J ends, which lost 4 bases and 0 bases, there was a span of 14 bases. In nucleotides, the CDR3 is TGTGCCAGCAGTTGGGAGAGCGTGCAAAGCACAGATACGCAGTATTTT. Encoded protein: CASSWESVQSTDTQYF.

This clonotype was seen many times. J is TRBJ1-4 and V is TRBV9; TRBD1 might be the D (5 bases). V was shortened by 0 bases and J by 7 bases, with 13 bases between the two germline ends. The V gene's germline CDR1 is SGDLS and CDR2 YYNGEE. This CDR3 region has 15 residues. The CDR3 DNA is TGTGCCAGCAGCGTAGCGGGGACCGGAGTTGAAAAACTGTTTTTT. It encodes CASSVAGTGVEKLFF.

This clonotype came up many times. V gene TRBV6-2 or TRBV6-3 combines with J gene TRBJ2-7; 11 positions match TRBD1. The CDR3 runs to 16 residues. Germline trimming cut 0 bases from V and 4 bases from J; bases unmatched to any gene: 5. Germline-derived CDR1 and CDR2 are MNHEY and SVGEGT. CDR3 residues: CASSYSMDRGPYEQYF. CDR3 nucleotides: TGTGCCAGCAGTTACTCGATGGACAGGGGGCCATACGAGCAGTACTTC.

This clonotype was observed at least ten times. V and J are TRBV27 and TRBJ2-1, with D maybe TRBD2 (6 bases). The V gene's germline CDR1 is MNHEY and CDR2 SMNVEV (reference sequence). V gave up 5 bases and J gave up 6 bases, with 8 bases separating them. The CDR3 covers 12 residues. The CDR3 region has the DNA TGTGCCAGCAGTCGGACTACCAATGAGCAGTTCTTC. This sequence encodes CASSRTTNEQFF.

This clonotype was recorded many times. The chain recombines TRBV7-9 with TRBJ2-3, with 9 positions matching TRBD1. This CDR3 has 16 residues. The ends lost 7 bases at V and 2 bases at J; junction bases unmatched: 10. The germline V gene encodes CDR1 SEHNR and CDR2 FQNEAQ (reference sequence). CDR3 protein: CASTHITGGLTDTQYF. The CDR3 nucleotides read TGTGCCAGCACCCATATAACAGGGGGCCTCACAGATACGCAGTATTTT.

This clonotype has only one observation. Being one base from a much bigger clone, this may be a read error. This chain links TRBV4-2 with TRBJ2-5; 15 nucleotides line up with TRBD2. Trimming took 3 bases from V and 5 from J; bases not matched to a gene: 4. The CDR3 is 16 residues long. CDR1 LGHNA and CDR2 YNFKEQ come from the germline V gene. The CDR3 nucleotides are TGTGCCAGCAGCCAGGCTGGACTAGCGGGGGGGGAGACCCAGTACTTC. Residues: CASSQAGLAGGETQYF.

This clonotype was observed a few times. The V gene is TRBV20-1, the J gene TRBJ2-5, with D uncertain. This CDR3 is 14 amino acids long. Trimming cost V 3 bases and J 3 bases, with 14 bases left between them. The germline gives CDR1 DFQATT, CDR2 SNEGSKA (reference sequence). CDR3 bases: TGCAGTGCTAGTGTGAGCGTCCGGGAAGAGACCCAGTACTTC. Amino acid sequence: CSASVSVREETQYF.

This clonotype has a count of ten or more. The CDR3 loop reads CASSLVNSPLHF. The CDR3 nucleotides are TGTGCCAGCAGTTTGGTAAATTCACCCCTCCACTTT. The chain couples TRBV28 to TRBJ1-6; D is uncertain. The V end was cut by 3 bases, the J end by 7 bases, with 4 bases between. The germline CDR1 and CDR2 sequences are MDHEN and SYDVKM. CDR3 length: 12 amino acids.

At least ten counts were recorded for this clonotype. The V call is TRBV28, the J call TRBJ2-1; 8 nucleotides match TRBD2. Germline V gives CDR1 MDHEN, CDR2 SYDVKM. Losses at the gene ends were 6 bases for V and 0 bases for J; bases not matched to a gene: 1. This CDR3 has 14 amino acids. This CDR3 reads CASRAGASYNEQFF. The CDR3 DNA sequence: TGTGCCAGCAGAGCGGGAGCCTCCTACAATGAGCAGTTCTTC.

The CDR3 sequence is CATGGGAPYNEQFF. DNA for the CDR3: TGTGCCACCGGCGGGGGGGCCCCCTACAATGAGCAGTTCTTC. The chain recombines TRBV28 with TRBJ2-1, with 9 nucleotides matching TRBD2. The CDR3 consists of 14 residues. Trimming removed 10 bases from V and 2 bases from J; junction bases left unmatched: 6. Germline V lookup: CDR1 MDHEN, CDR2 SYDVKM.

This clonotype was detected ten times or more. An end of the junction differs from the germline gene, which may be a read error. The gene calls are TRBV19 and TRBJ1-1; D ambiguous. The CDR3 is made up of 16 amino acids. CDR1 and CDR2 from the germline V gene are LNHDA and SQIVND (reference sequence). CDR3 DNA sequence: TGTGCCAGTAGTATAGTTAGGCAGCTACAGAACTCTGAAGCTTTCTTT. This translates into CASSIVRQLQNSEAFF. The full variable domain, in which reference TRBV19 and TRBJ1-1 provide the parts outside the CDR3, is DGGITQSPKYLFRKEGQNVTLSCEQNLNHDAMYWYRQDPGQGLRLIYYSQIVNDFQKGDIAEGYSVSREKKESFPLTVTSAQKNPTAFYLCASSIVRQLQNSEAFFGQGTRLTVV.

This clonotype was counted ten times or more. V gene TRBV14 combines with J gene TRBJ2-2; TRBD1 might be the D (5 bases). The CDR3 is 14 amino acids. In germline, CDR1 is SGHDN, CDR2 FVKESK. V lost 4 bases and J 0 bases, leaving 6 bases between the germline ends. The CDR3 here is CASSPRANTGELFF. The CDR3 DNA reads as TGTGCCAGCAGCCCCAGGGCGAACACCGGGGAGCTGTTTTTT.

This clonotype was counted many times. This chain joins TRBV4-1 and TRBJ2-3; 10 positions match TRBD2. CDR3 size: 14 residues. V was clipped by 5 bases and J by 8 bases; unmatched bases: 7. Germline CDR1 MGHRA, CDR2 YSYEKL. The CDR3 loop reads CASSSLAGEGTQYF. CDR3 sequence (DNA): TGCGCCAGCAGCTCCCTAGCGGGAGAAGGTACGCAGTATTTT.

This clonotype appeared many times. J is TRBJ1-2 and V is TRBV6-1; tentatively, D is TRBD1 (6 bases). The germline V and J ends were trimmed by 2 bases and 4 bases, with 11 bases remaining between them. Germline lookup yields CDR1 MNHNS and CDR2 SASEGT. The CDR3 length is 14 residues. CDR3 nucleotide sequence: TGTGCCAGCAGTGAAAGGGGGGGGATCTATGGCTACACCTTC. Protein sequence: CASSERGGIYGYTF.

The sample holds many counts of this clonotype. V is TRBV27 and J is TRBJ2-7; 9 bases align to TRBD1. The junction had 8 bases not matched to a gene; V was cut back by 3 bases and J by 5 bases. Germline CDR1 is MNHEY and CDR2 is SMNVEV (reference sequence). The CDR3 sequence is 15 residues long. CDR3 in amino acids: CASSFGTGLKNEQYF. Here the CDR3 DNA reads TGTGCCAGCAGTTTCGGGACAGGGCTGAAAAACGAGCAGTACTTC.